This paragraph reports one TCR beta chain. TCR beta VDJ and CDR3 profiles were obtained from a genomic DNA template. TCRdb re-analysed the reads in MiXCR, keeping a single row per CDR3 protein. Of 150,000 to 200,000 distinct CDR3 sequences listed, 64% are singletons. The data derive from a study of CD8+CD57+ T cells in acquired aplastic anemia. Study-level background: Sorted CD4+ and CD8+ cells gave a mean 3.2 ug DNA, range roughly 0.19 to 30 ug.

The CDR3 is 15 residues long. V lost 5 bases, J lost 1 base, and 13 bases lay in between. From germline, CDR1 is SGHRS and CDR2 YFSETQ. This sequence originates from a human donor with severe aplastic anemia or a healthy control (not recorded which). Sequencing was done on a sample of sorted CD4+, CD8+, or CD8+CD57+ T cells (not recorded which) from PBMCs. The V call is TRBV5-1, the J call TRBJ2-1, with D unresolved. The CDR3 DNA is TGCGCCAGCAGGCGGAGCGTTAGGTCCTACAATGAGCAGTTCTTC. As protein: CASRRSVRSYNEQFF.